The rows below give T cell receptor beta chains drawn from one sample of a study of CD8 T cells in ankylosing spondylitis. TCRdb independently ran MiXCR on the 5' RACE reads; one entry per CDR3 protein. There are hundreds of thousands of distinct CDR3 sequences in the sample; 12% occur only once, and about 0.49% lies in the top ten. The sample comprised blood, either unsorted or a sorted T cell fraction (not recorded which). The source is a male donor with ankylosing spondylitis. CDR3s include the opening cysteine and the closing phenylalanine or tryptophan. The D gene is left open where the match is weak. Part of the rows lack a size; the others show once, few, many or a class for expanded clones.

size: NA; V: TRBV6-2/TRBV6-3; J: TRBJ2-4; D: NA; DNA: TGTGCCAGCAACCAGTTCCTTCTAGCCAAAAACATTCAGTACTTC; CDR3: CASNQFLLAKNIQYF
size: NA; V: TRBV29-1; J: TRBJ1-2; D: NA; DNA: TGCAGCGTCGGTACAGATTATCACGCTAACTATGGCTACACCTTC; CDR3: CSVGTDYHANYGYTF
size: NA; V: TRBV20-1; J: TRBJ1-1; D: NA; DNA: TGCAGTGCTAGGGACTTAAGGGGAGAGACTCGAAACACTGAAGCTTTCTTT; CDR3: CSARDLRGETRNTEAFF
size: NA; V: TRBV29-1; J: TRBJ1-4; D: NA; DNA: TGCAGCGTCGGCGGAGAAACAACTAATGAAAAACTGTTTTTT; CDR3: CSVGGETTNEKLFF
size: NA; V: TRBV6-1; J: TRBJ1-6; D: TRBD1; DNA: TGTGCCAGCAAGGCCGGGACAGATAATTCACCCCTCCACTTT; CDR3: CASKAGTDNSPLHF
size: few; V: TRBV5-4; J: TRBJ2-7; D: NA; DNA: TGTGCCAGCAGCTTGTCTGCGGACCCTTTCGAGCAGTACTTC; CDR3: CASSLSADPFEQYF
size: NA; V: TRBV9; J: TRBJ1-1; D: NA; DNA: TGTGCCAGCAGCGCGAACCCAACCCGAGACACTGAAGCTTTCTTT; CDR3: CASSANPTRDTEAFF
size: NA; V: TRBV20-1; J: TRBJ2-5; D: TRBD1; DNA: TGCAGTGCTGACGGACAGGGGAAGGTTGGAGAGTCCCAGTACTTC; CDR3: CSADGQGKVGESQYF
size: NA; V: TRBV5-6; J: TRBJ2-7; D: NA; DNA: TGTGCCAGCAGCGCCGGGCCAGGATTCTACGAGCAGTACTTC; CDR3: CASSAGPGFYEQYF
size: few; V: TRBV25-1; J: TRBJ2-1; D: TRBD2; DNA: TGTGCCAGCAGTGATGGGAGCGGGGGTTACAATGAGCAGTTCTTC; CDR3: CASSDGSGGYNEQFF
size: many; V: TRBV7-2; J: TRBJ2-7; D: TRBD2; DNA: TGTGCCAGCAGCTTCAGCGGGGGGCCCTCCTACGAGCAGTACTTC; CDR3: CASSFSGGPSYEQYF
size: few; V: TRBV6-1; J: TRBJ2-3; D: NA; DNA: TGTGCCAGCAGGGGGGGGCAGACAGATACGCAGTATTTT; CDR3: CASRGGQTDTQYF
size: few; V: TRBV15; J: TRBJ1-4; D: NA; DNA: TGTGCCACCAGCAGAGATGTCTTCGCTGAAAAACTGTTTTTT; CDR3: CATSRDVFAEKLFF
size: NA; V: TRBV6-1; J: TRBJ1-4; D: NA; DNA: TGTGCCAGCAGTGGTTGGCAGGTTAATGAAAAACTGTTTTTT; CDR3: CASSGWQVNEKLFF
size: many; V: TRBV2; J: TRBJ2-3; D: NA; DNA: TGTGCCAGCAGCGATTTCACAGATACGCAGTATTTT; CDR3: CASSDFTDTQYF
size: NA; V: TRBV12-3/TRBV12-4; J: TRBJ1-5; D: TRBD1; DNA: TGTGCCAGCAGTTGGCAGGGGGTTCAGCCCCAGCATTTT; CDR3: CASSWQGVQPQHF
size: NA; V: TRBV11-2; J: TRBJ2-2; D: NA; DNA: TGTGCCAGCAGCTCGTCTAAGGCCGGGGAGCTGTTTTTT; CDR3: CASSSSKAGELFF
size: NA; V: TRBV5-1; J: TRBJ2-5; D: TRBD2; DNA: TGCGCCAGCAGCTTGGGGTCAACTAGCGGGAGGGTACTCCAAGAGACCCAGTACTTC; CDR3: CASSLGSTSGRVLQETQYF
size: few; V: TRBV25-1; J: TRBJ2-3; D: NA; DNA: TGTGCCAGCAGTGCCGGGTCCCTAGGGTCAGATACGCAGTATTTT; CDR3: CASSAGSLGSDTQYF
size: few; V: TRBV6-1; J: TRBJ1-4; D: NA; DNA: TGTGCCAGCAACGACCCGGGTGGGACTGAAAAACTGTTTTTT; CDR3: CASNDPGGTEKLFF
size: NA; V: TRBV5-4; J: TRBJ2-2; D: TRBD1; DNA: TGTGCCAGCAGATGGACAGGGAACACCGGGGAGCTGTTTTTT; CDR3: CASRWTGNTGELFF
size: few; V: TRBV5-1; J: TRBJ2-7; D: TRBD2; DNA: TGCGCCAGCAAAGGAGCGGGAGGGCAGGAATACGAGCAGTACTTC; CDR3: CASKGAGGQEYEQYF
size: many; V: TRBV12-3/TRBV12-4; J: TRBJ2-7; D: NA; DNA: TGTGCCAGCAGGTCGGGACCGACCTACGAGCAGTACTTC; CDR3: CASRSGPTYEQYF
size: few; V: TRBV7-9; J: TRBJ1-2; D: NA; DNA: TGTGCCAGCAGCTTTGGAGGGGGAAAGGGCGCTCTCAGCTACACCTTC; CDR3: CASSFGGGKGALSYTF
size: many; V: TRBV29-1; J: TRBJ1-4; D: NA; DNA: TGCAGCGGGGGGAGAGGGCATGATGAAAAACTGTTTTTT; CDR3: CSGGRGHDEKLFF
size: few; V: TRBV6-1; J: TRBJ2-1; D: TRBD2; DNA: TGTGCCAGCACTCCGAACTTACTAGCGGACTTCTCCTACAATGAGCAGTTCTTC; CDR3: CASTPNLLADFSYNEQFF
size: few; V: TRBV27; J: TRBJ2-2; D: NA; DNA: TGTGCCAGCAGTTTAAACGGGAGAGGGGCCGGGGAGCTGTTTTTT; CDR3: CASSLNGRGAGELFF
size: NA; V: TRBV5-1; J: TRBJ2-7; D: NA; DNA: TGCGCCAGCAGCTTGGAGATTATGGGCGTCGACGAGCAGTACTTC; CDR3: CASSLEIMGVDEQYF
size: once; V: TRBV5-5; J: TRBJ2-4; D: NA; DNA: TGTGCCAGCAGCTTTATTAGGGGGGACATTCAGTACTTC; CDR3: CASSFIRGDIQYF
size: once; V: TRBV7-2; J: TRBJ2-7; D: NA; DNA: TGTGCCAGCAGCCCCACCCGGGTCGAGCAGTACTTC; CDR3: CASSPTRVEQYF
size: NA; V: TRBV11-2; J: TRBJ1-1; D: NA; DNA: TGTGCCAGCAGCCGATACTTCGTACCAGGTAACAGGCGGAACACTGAAGCTTTCTTT; CDR3: CASSRYFVPGNRRNTEAFF
size: NA; V: TRBV6-5; J: TRBJ2-3; D: NA; DNA: TGTGCCAGCAGTTACCCGGGGGCCGCAGATACGCAGTATTTT; CDR3: CASSYPGAADTQYF
size: few; V: TRBV12-3/TRBV12-4; J: TRBJ2-1; D: TRBD1; DNA: TGTGCCAGCAGTCCCGCCACAGGGGGTGATGAGCAGTTCTTC; CDR3: CASSPATGGDEQFF
size: NA; V: TRBV20-1; J: TRBJ1-5; D: TRBD1; DNA: TGCAGTGCTAGGCAGGGGGGTTATCAGCCCCAGCATTTT; CDR3: CSARQGGYQPQHF
size: few; V: TRBV4-3; J: TRBJ2-2; D: NA; DNA: TGCGCCAGCAGCCAAGGTTGGGCCGGGGAGCTGTTTTTT; CDR3: CASSQGWAGELFF
size: NA; V: TRBV20-1; J: TRBJ1-2; D: NA; DNA: TGCTCCAGTGGGCAGGCACCGGGGTATGGCTACACCTTC; CDR3: CSSGQAPGYGYTF
size: few; V: TRBV20-1; J: TRBJ1-2; D: NA; DNA: TGCAGTTTAGGGGGGAGTAATGGCTACACCTTC; CDR3: CSLGGSNGYTF
size: NA; V: TRBV20-1; J: TRBJ2-2; D: TRBD2; DNA: TGCAGTGCTAGAGCCACAACTAGCGGGAGTTCCTCGGGTCCCGGGGAGCTGTTTTTT; CDR3: CSARATTSGSSSGPGELFF
size: many; V: TRBV6-5; J: TRBJ2-2; D: NA; DNA: TGTGCCAGCAGTTACCGACAGCCCGGGGAGCTGTTTTTT; CDR3: CASSYRQPGELFF
size: few; V: TRBV7-9; J: TRBJ2-1; D: TRBD2; DNA: TGTGCCAGCATAGCGGGGGGGAACTACAATGAGCAGTTCTTC; CDR3: CASIAGGNYNEQFF
size: NA; V: TRBV4-1; J: TRBJ2-1; D: NA; DNA: TGCGCCAGCAGCCAAGAGGAAGGGGTATGGGAGCAGTTCTTC; CDR3: CASSQEEGVWEQFF
size: many; V: TRBV18; J: TRBJ1-3; D: NA; DNA: TGTGCCAGCTTGGACAGTTTCTCTGGAAACACCATATATTTT; CDR3: CASLDSFSGNTIYF
size: NA; V: TRBV20-1; J: TRBJ2-2; D: TRBD2; DNA: TGCAGTGCTAGAGATTCGGATAGCGGGAGCCGCAAGCTGTTTTTT; CDR3: CSARDSDSGSRKLFF
size: many; V: TRBV20-1; J: TRBJ1-1; D: TRBD1; DNA: TGCAGTGCTAGAGATCCCGGGACAGGGCAAGGTGAAGCTTTCTTT; CDR3: CSARDPGTGQGEAFF
size: NA; V: TRBV6-2/TRBV6-3; J: TRBJ1-5; D: NA; DNA: TGTGCCAGCACCCGGGGCTACGGCAATCAGCCCCAGCATTTT; CDR3: CASTRGYGNQPQHF
size: NA; V: TRBV4-1; J: TRBJ1-2; D: NA; DNA: TGCGCCAGCAGCCCGCGTCGTACAGTATTACATGGCTACACCTTC; CDR3: CASSPRRTVLHGYTF
size: few; V: TRBV5-1; J: TRBJ1-2; D: NA; DNA: TGCGCCAGCAGCTTGTCTCCGGGGGGTCTAGGTCGGGACTATGGCTACACCTTC; CDR3: CASSLSPGGLGRDYGYTF
size: NA; V: TRBV5-5; J: TRBJ2-3; D: TRBD2; DNA: TGTGCCAGCAGCTTGAGGAGCGGGACTATCACAGATACGCAGTATTTT; CDR3: CASSLRSGTITDTQYF
size: few; V: TRBV20-1; J: TRBJ1-1; D: NA; DNA: TGCAGTGCTAGAGCATCGAGTGGTAACACTGAAGCTTTCTTT; CDR3: CSARASSGNTEAFF
size: few; V: TRBV20-1; J: TRBJ2-3; D: TRBD2; DNA: TGCAGTGCTAGTACTAGCGCAGATGGCACAGATACGCAGTATTTT; CDR3: CSASTSADGTDTQYF
size: few; V: TRBV7-2; J: TRBJ2-7; D: NA; DNA: TGTGCCAGCAGCTTACAGGGCCAGGTCGGCGAGCAGTACTTC; CDR3: CASSLQGQVGEQYF
size: NA; V: TRBV20-1; J: TRBJ2-5; D: TRBD2; DNA: TGCAGTGCAACCCCGGATTTGGGGGGGATGGAGACCCAGTACTTC; CDR3: CSATPDLGGMETQYF
size: few; V: TRBV20-1; J: TRBJ2-2; D: NA; DNA: TGCAGTGCTAGAACCCCCGGGGAGCTGTTTTTT; CDR3: CSARTPGELFF
size: NA; V: TRBV20-1; J: TRBJ2-3; D: NA; DNA: TGCAGGCCTGCTCGGGGCCTGGGCACAGATACGCAGTATTTT; CDR3: CRPARGLGTDTQYF
size: few; V: TRBV12-5; J: TRBJ1-1; D: NA; DNA: TGTGCTAGTGGTTTAAGGGAGAACACTGAAGCTTTCTTT; CDR3: CASGLRENTEAFF
size: few; V: TRBV7-2; J: TRBJ1-6; D: NA; DNA: TGTGCCAGCAGCCTAAGAAGGGGCTATAATTCACCCCTCCACTTT; CDR3: CASSLRRGYNSPLHF